This entry lists 27 T cell receptor beta chains sequenced from one sample in a study of blood T cell repertoires in COVID-19. Profiling relied on immunoSEQ multiplex PCR, and the TCRdb table lists in-frame clones only, not all of them. Here the sample spans a few hundred thousand clones, approximately 90% being singletons. Sequenced material: peripheral blood. These receptors were taken from a young man with active or convalescent COVID-19.

The genes are TRBV28 and TRBJ2-7; tentatively, D is TRBD2 (5 bases). The germline V gene encodes CDR1 MDHEN and CDR2 SYDVKM. CDR3 length: 15 amino acids. Trimming stripped 7 bases from V and 0 bases from J, with 16 bases between. The CDR3 coding sequence is TGTGCCAGCACCCCCGATGGAGGCAACTCCTACGAGCAGTACTTC. This codes for CASTPDGGNSYEQYF.

This clone was found a few times. This chain connects TRBV6-6 to TRBJ1-1; D uncertain. Trimming took 4 bases from V and 6 from J, leaving 12 bases between them. Germline V gene data show CDR1 as MNHNY and CDR2 as SVGAGI (reference sequence). CDR3 length: 13 residues. The CDR3 DNA follows: TGTGCCAGCAGTTCATCGGATAGCTCTGAAGCTTTCTTT. The encoded protein is CASSSSDSSEAFF.

As DNA, the CDR3 is TGTGCCAGCAGTTACTCCCCGGGACAGGGTATAGAGACCCAGTACTTC. Protein: CASSYSPGQGIETQYF. This chain connects TRBV6-6 to TRBJ2-5; 9 nucleotides line up with TRBD1. Germline trimming cut 0 bases from V and 4 bases from J; bases unmatched to any gene: 6. The CDR3 is made up of 16 amino acids. Germline V gives CDR1 MNHNY, CDR2 SVGAGI (reference sequence).

The chain employs TRBV18 and TRBJ2-5; D unresolved. CDR3 length: 13 residues. Trimming pared 4 bases from V and 5 bases from J, leaving 11 bases between. Per the germline V gene, CDR1 is KGHSH and CDR2 is LQKENI. The CDR3 region is CASSLSNGETQYF. In nucleotides, the CDR3 is TGTGCCAGCTCACTCTCGAACGGGGAGACCCAGTACTTC.

CDR3 nucleotides: TGTGCCAGCAGCCAAGGGGTCGGGGAAGGTGGGACTGAAGCTTTCTTT. Translated, it gives CASSQGVGEGGTEAFF. This chain links TRBV3-1 (or the pseudogene TRBV3-2) with TRBJ1-1; D is uncertain. The CDR3 length is 16 residues. Germline V lookup: CDR1 LGHDT, CDR2 YNNKEL (reference sequence). V lost 1 base, J lost 5 bases, and 17 bases lay in between.

The J gene is TRBJ1-1, the V gene TRBV5-1; a possible D gene is TRBD1 (5 bases). The CDR3 runs to 14 residues. Germline V gives CDR1 SGHRS, CDR2 YFSETQ. The V and J ends lost 0 bases and 1 base respectively, with 7 bases between them. CDR3 loop: CASSLVQGNTEAFF. The CDR3 nucleotides read TGCGCCAGCAGCTTGGTTCAGGGGAACACTGAAGCTTTCTTT.

The chain uses TRBV6-5 and TRBJ2-1; D may be TRBD2 (6 bases). The germline V and J ends were trimmed by 4 bases and 9 bases, with 16 bases remaining between them. Germline loops: CDR1 MNHEY, CDR2 SVGAGI. The CDR3 sequence is 14 residues long. The CDR3 loop is CASSFAGSSVEQFF. The CDR3 DNA reads as TGTGCCAGCAGTTTTGCGGGATCGAGTGTTGAGCAGTTCTTC.

This sequence joins TRBV12-5 and TRBJ1-4; no clear D. Trimming removed 4 bases from V and 2 bases from J, with 17 bases in between. Germline CDR1 and CDR2: LGHNT and FRNRAP. The CDR3 covers 17 residues. The CDR3 reads CASGYWETWQTNEKLFF. The DNA for the CDR3 is TGTGCTAGTGGTTATTGGGAGACGTGGCAGACTAATGAAAAACTGTTTTTT.

This clone has only one observation. The chain employs TRBV7-6 and TRBJ2-6; D is possibly TRBD2 (6 bases). Trimming stripped 0 bases from V and 2 bases from J, with 8 bases between. CDR1 SGHVS and CDR2 FNYEAQ come from the germline V gene. This CDR3 is 16 amino acids long. The CDR3 is CASSLAGGAGANVLTF. The CDR3 bases are TGTGCCAGCAGCTTAGCAGGAGGGGCTGGGGCCAACGTCCTGACTTTC. The full variable domain, rest sourced from reference TRBV7-6 and TRBJ2-6, is GAGVSQSPRYKVTKRGQDVALRCDPISGHVSLYWYRQALGQGPEFLTYFNYEAQQDKSGLPNDRFSAERPEGSISTLTIQRTEQRDSAMYRCASSLAGGAGANVLTFGAGSRLTVL.

The V and J genes are TRBV13 and TRBJ1-1, with TRBD1 matching over 7 bases. The germline gives CDR1 PRHDT, CDR2 FYEKMQ (reference sequence). The J segment lost 1 base and the V segment lost 4 bases, leaving 12 bases of the junction unmatched. The CDR3 extends over 17 amino acids. Here the CDR3 DNA reads TGTGCCAGCAGCTCTACCGACAGGGAGGTCACGAACACTGAAGCTTTCTTT. This codes for CASSSTDREVTNTEAFF.

The rearrangement joins TRBV25-1 to TRBJ2-7; D gene ambiguous. The CDR3 totals 12 residues. Germline loops: CDR1 MGHDK, CDR2 SYGVNS. V dropped 5 bases and J dropped 0 bases, with 5 bases sitting between them. Written as DNA, the CDR3 is TGTGCCAGCAGTCGGAGCTCCTACGAGCAGTACTTC. As protein: CASSRSSYEQYF.

This clone showed up just once. Other DNA variants within this sample encode the same CDR3. The chain recombines TRBV5-6 with TRBJ2-5; D is unclear. This CDR3 comprises 11 residues. CDR1 is SGHDT and CDR2 is YYEEEE in the germline V gene. Trimming left V 1 base short and J 5 bases short, with 3 bases between. The DNA for the CDR3 is TGTGCCAGCAGCTTGAGCGAGACCCAGTACTTC. It encodes CASSLSETQYF.

The rearrangement joins TRBV12-3 or TRBV12-4 to TRBJ2-1; tentatively, D is TRBD2 (5 bases). Trimming took off 2 bases at V and 12 bases at J, with 11 bases between the two ends. The CDR3 is 12 residues long. The CDR3 bases are TGTGCCAGCAGTTTACGGGAATTTCGGCAGTTCTTC. Protein sequence: CASSLREFRQFF.

This chain joins TRBV6-2 or TRBV6-3 and TRBJ2-2, with TRBD1 matching 7 bases. The CDR3 runs to 18 residues. Germline V gene sequence: CDR1 MNHEY, CDR2 SVGEGT. The V gene end was trimmed by 2 bases and the J gene end by 4 bases; junction bases not matched to a gene: 13. Here the CDR3 DNA reads TGTGCCAGCAGTTACCCTTCACAGGGGAGATCTTTCACCGGGGAGCTGTTTTTT. Its protein product is CASSYPSQGRSFTGELFF.

The CDR3 protein is CASSIISQTGLSGELFF. The CDR3 bases are TGTGCCAGCAGCATAATTAGTCAGACAGGGCTCTCCGGGGAGCTGTTTTTT. This chain connects TRBV21-1 to TRBJ2-2; the table assigns TRBD1, which was not confirmed against the DNA. TRBV21-1 is tagged as a pseudogene. The CDR3 is 17 residues long.

This chain connects TRBV9 to TRBJ2-7; a weak D match, TRBD2 (6 bases). V was pared by 3 bases and J by 2 bases, with 12 bases between. Germline CDR1 is SGDLS and CDR2 is YYNGEE. CDR3 size: 14 residues. CDR3 bases: TGTGCCAGCAGCGGGGGGGACGGCCCCTACGAGCAGTACTTC. It is translated as CASSGGDGPYEQYF.

V is TRBV6-6 and J is TRBJ2-3, with 10 bases lining up with TRBD2. With 2 bases clipped from V and 5 bases from J, the junction kept 4 bases outside the gene matches. The length of the CDR3 is 15 residues. The germline V gene encodes CDR1 MNHNY and CDR2 SVGAGI (reference sequence). The CDR3 sequence: CASSYGLAGVDTQYF. The CDR3 nucleotides read TGTGCCAGCAGTTACGGGCTAGCGGGGGTAGATACGCAGTATTTT.

Comment on this clone: Other DNA sequences from this sample encode an identical CDR3 as well. The chain couples TRBV5-6 to TRBJ1-5, with unresolved D. The CDR3 loop spans 13 amino acids. CDR1 is SGHDT and CDR2 is YYEEEE in the germline V gene. Trimming took 0 bases from V and 4 from J, leaving 5 bases between them. CDR3 sequence reads: CASSLGENQPQHF. Written as DNA, the CDR3 is TGTGCCAGCAGCTTGGGTGAGAATCAGCCCCAGCATTTT.

The sample holds one count of this clone. CDR3 sequence reads: CASRNLGQGKEAFF. In nucleotides, the CDR3 is TGTGCCAGCAGGAATCTAGGACAGGGTAAGGAAGCTTTCTTT. The genes are TRBV2 and TRBJ1-1, with 8 bases lining up with TRBD1. Germline V CDR1 and CDR2: SNHLY, FYNNEI. The CDR3 covers 14 residues. V gave up 6 bases and J gave up 8 bases; unmatched junction bases: 11.

The chain combines TRBV11-2 with TRBJ1-5; TRBD1 might be the D (6 bases). The CDR3 has 13 residues. Germline CDR1 reads SGHAT; CDR2 reads FQNNGV. V lost 5 bases, J lost 5 bases, and 10 bases lay in between. The CDR3 reads CASSEWTDQPQHF. For the CDR3, the DNA is TGTGCCAGCAGCGAGTGGACAGATCAGCCCCAGCATTTT. The full variable domain, in which reference TRBV11-2 and TRBJ1-5 provide the parts outside the CDR3, is EAGVAQSPRYKIIEKRQSVAFWCNPISGHATLYWYQQILGQGPKLLIQFQNNGVVDDSQLPKDRFSAERLKGVDSTLKIQPAKLEDSAVYLCASSEWTDQPQHFGDGTRLSIL.

For the CDR3, the DNA is TGTGCCAGCAGTTACTCGACGGTGGACAGCACACATTCACCCCTCCACTTT. Translating gives CASSYSTVDSTHSPLHF. J is TRBJ1-6 and V is TRBV6-2 or TRBV6-3; perhaps TRBD1 as D (6 bases). The CDR3 is 17 residues long. V lost 0 bases to trimming and J lost 8 bases, with 17 bases between them. Germline V gene data show CDR1 as MNHEY and CDR2 as SVGEGT.

The rearrangement joins TRBV10-3 to TRBJ2-7, with TRBD1 matching over 11 bases. The CDR3 covers 15 residues. The V gene's germline CDR1 is ENHRY and CDR2 SYGVKD. Trimming removed 3 bases from V and 3 bases from J; junction bases left unmatched: 4. The CDR3 DNA follows: TGTGCCATCAGTGACTGGGACAGGGGGGTCTACGAGCAGTACTTC. It specifies CAISDWDRGVYEQYF.

This chain connects TRBV6-5 to TRBJ1-1; D remains unclear. Trimming cost V 10 bases and J 4 bases, with 16 bases left between them. CDR1 is MNHEY and CDR2 is SVGAGI in the germline V gene. This CDR3 has 13 amino acids. CDR3 DNA: TGTGCCAACGAACGTGAGGGTGGCACTGAAGCTTTCTTT. This sequence encodes CANEREGGTEAFF.

CDR3 sequence (DNA): TGTGCCAGCAGCCTCGACAGGGGGAGTGAAAAACTGTTTTTT. This encodes CASSLDRGSEKLFF. V usage is TRBV7-2 and J usage is TRBJ1-4, with TRBD1 matching 9 bases. J gave up 7 bases and V 5 bases, and 5 bases lay outside the gene matches. The length of the CDR3 is 14 residues. CDR1 is SGHTA and CDR2 is FQGNSA in the germline V gene.

The gene calls are TRBV5-4 and TRBJ1-6; 7 bases are shared with TRBD1. This CDR3 spans 14 amino acids. J lost 7 bases, V lost 0 bases, and 1 base had no gene match. Germline V gene sequence: CDR1 SGHNT, CDR2 YYREEE (reference sequence). The CDR3 nucleotides are TGTGCCAGCAGCTTGGTGGACAGGAATTCACCCCTCCACTTT. This encodes CASSLVDRNSPLHF.

On this clone itself: At one of its ends the junction is not consistent with the germline gene, which may arise from a read error. The rearrangement links TRBV5-4 to TRBJ2-2; D perhaps matches TRBD1 (6 bases). The CDR3 is made up of 14 amino acids. Germline V gene data show CDR1 as SGHNT and CDR2 as YYREEE (reference sequence). Written as DNA, the CDR3 is TGTGCCAGCAACTTGGACAGTAACACCGGGGAGCTGTTTTTT. Protein sequence: CASNLDSNTGELFF. The variable domain in full, with the rest retrieved from reference TRBV5-4 and TRBJ2-2, is ETGVTQSPTHLIKTRGQQVTLRCSSQSGHNTVSWYQQALGQGPQFIFQYYREEENGRGNFPPRFSGLQFPNYSSELNVNALELDDSALYLCASNLDSNTGELFFGEGSRLTVL.

The rearrangement links TRBV12-5 to TRBJ1-2; 9 nucleotides line up with TRBD1. The CDR3 length is 19 residues. CDR1 is LGHNT, CDR2 FRNRAP, per germline. V lost 2 bases, J lost 7 bases, and 20 bases stayed unmatched. The CDR3 sequence: CASGLIDRDRVLRWGGYTF. The CDR3 DNA is TGTGCTAGTGGTTTGATAGACCGGGACAGGGTGCTCCGATGGGGTGGCTACACCTTC.